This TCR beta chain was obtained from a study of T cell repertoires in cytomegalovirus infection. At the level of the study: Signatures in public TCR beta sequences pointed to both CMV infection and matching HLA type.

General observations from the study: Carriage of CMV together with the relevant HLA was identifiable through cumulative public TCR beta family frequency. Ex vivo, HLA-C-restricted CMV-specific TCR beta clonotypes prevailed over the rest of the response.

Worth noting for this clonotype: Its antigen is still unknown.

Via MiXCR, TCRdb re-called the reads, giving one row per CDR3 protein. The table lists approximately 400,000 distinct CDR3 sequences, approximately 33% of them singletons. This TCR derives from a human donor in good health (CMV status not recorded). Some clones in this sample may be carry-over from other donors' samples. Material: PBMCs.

The CDR3 sequence is CASSTSFGKGYEQYF. The CDR3 DNA reads as TGTGCCAGTAGTACCTCATTCGGAAAGGGCTACGAGCAGTACTTC. The J gene is TRBJ2-7, the V gene TRBV19; D is unresolved. In germline, CDR1 is LNHDA, CDR2 SQIVND (reference sequence). Deletions cut 4 bases from V and 3 bases from J, with 16 bases between. This CDR3 is built from 15 residues.